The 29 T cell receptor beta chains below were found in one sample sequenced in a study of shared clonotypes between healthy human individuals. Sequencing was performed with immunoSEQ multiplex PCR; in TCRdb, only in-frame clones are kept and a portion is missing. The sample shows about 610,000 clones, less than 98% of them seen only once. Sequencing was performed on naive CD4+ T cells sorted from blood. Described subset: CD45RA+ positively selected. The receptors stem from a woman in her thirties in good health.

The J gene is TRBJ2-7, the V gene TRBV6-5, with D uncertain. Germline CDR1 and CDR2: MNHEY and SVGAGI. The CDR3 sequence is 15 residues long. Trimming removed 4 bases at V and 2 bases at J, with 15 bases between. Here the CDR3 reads CASSFYRGGAYEQYF. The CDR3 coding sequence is TGTGCCAGCAGTTTTTACAGAGGTGGAGCCTACGAGCAGTACTTC.

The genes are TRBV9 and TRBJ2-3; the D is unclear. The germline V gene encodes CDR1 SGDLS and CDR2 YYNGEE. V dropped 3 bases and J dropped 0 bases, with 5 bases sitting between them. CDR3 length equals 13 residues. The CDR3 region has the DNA TGTGCCAGCAGCGGCGACAGCACAGATACGCAGTATTTT. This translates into CASSGDSTDTQYF.

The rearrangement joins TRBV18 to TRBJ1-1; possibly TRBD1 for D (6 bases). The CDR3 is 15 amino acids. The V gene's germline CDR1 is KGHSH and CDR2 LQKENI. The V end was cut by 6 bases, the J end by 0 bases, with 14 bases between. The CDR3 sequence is CASSPDRTMNTEAFF. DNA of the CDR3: TGTGCCAGCTCCCCAGACAGGACCATGAACACTGAAGCTTTCTTT. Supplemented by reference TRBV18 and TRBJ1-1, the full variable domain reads NAGVMQNPRHLVRRRGQEARLRCSPMKGHSHVYWYRQLPEEGLKFMVYLQKENIIDESGMPKERFSAEFPKEGPSILRIQQVVRGDSAAYFCASSPDRTMNTEAFFGQGTRLTVV.

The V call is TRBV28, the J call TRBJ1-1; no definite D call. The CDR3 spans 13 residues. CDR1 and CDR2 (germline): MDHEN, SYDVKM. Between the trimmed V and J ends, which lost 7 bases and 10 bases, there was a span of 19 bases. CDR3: CASIGPPISVAFF. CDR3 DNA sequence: TGTGCCAGCATAGGCCCCCCCATCTCCGTAGCTTTCTTT.

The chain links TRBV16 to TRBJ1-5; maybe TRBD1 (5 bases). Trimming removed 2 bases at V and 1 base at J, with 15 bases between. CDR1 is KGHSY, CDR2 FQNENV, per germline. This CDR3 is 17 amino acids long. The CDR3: CASSQGKFDRSNQPQHF. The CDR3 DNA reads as TGTGCCAGCAGCCAAGGCAAGTTCGACAGAAGCAATCAGCCCCAGCATTTT.

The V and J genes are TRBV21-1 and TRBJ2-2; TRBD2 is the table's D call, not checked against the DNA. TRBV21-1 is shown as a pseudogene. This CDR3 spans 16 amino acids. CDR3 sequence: CASSKAFGRETGELFF. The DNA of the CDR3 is TGTGCCAGCAGCAAAGCGTTTGGGCGGGAGACCGGGGAGCTGTTTTTT.

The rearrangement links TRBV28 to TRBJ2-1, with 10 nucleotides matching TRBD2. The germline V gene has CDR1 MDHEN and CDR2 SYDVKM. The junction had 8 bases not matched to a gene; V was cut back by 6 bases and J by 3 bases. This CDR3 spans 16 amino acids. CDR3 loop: CASSGRGLANYNEQFF. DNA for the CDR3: TGTGCCAGCAGCGGCCGGGGACTAGCGAACTACAATGAGCAGTTCTTC.

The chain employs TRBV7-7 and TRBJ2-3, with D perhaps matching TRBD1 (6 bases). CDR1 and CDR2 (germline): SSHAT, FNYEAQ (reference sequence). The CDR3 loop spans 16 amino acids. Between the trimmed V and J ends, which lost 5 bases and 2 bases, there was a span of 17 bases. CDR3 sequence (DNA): TGTGCCAGCAGCCCAGGCCTACAGGGTAACACAGATACGCAGTATTTT. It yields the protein CASSPGLQGNTDTQYF.

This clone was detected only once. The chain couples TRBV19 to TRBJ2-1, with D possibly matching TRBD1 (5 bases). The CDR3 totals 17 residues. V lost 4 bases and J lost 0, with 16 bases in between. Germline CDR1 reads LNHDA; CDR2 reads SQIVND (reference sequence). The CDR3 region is CASSKIFDSSSYNEQFF. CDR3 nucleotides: TGTGCCAGTAGTAAAATCTTCGACAGCAGCTCCTACAATGAGCAGTTCTTC.

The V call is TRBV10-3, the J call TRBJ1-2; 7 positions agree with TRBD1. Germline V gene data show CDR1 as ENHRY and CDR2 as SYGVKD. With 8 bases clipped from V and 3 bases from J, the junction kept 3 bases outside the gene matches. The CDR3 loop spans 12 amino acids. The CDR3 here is CAIGQVDYGYTF. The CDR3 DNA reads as TGTGCCATCGGACAGGTGGACTATGGCTACACCTTC.

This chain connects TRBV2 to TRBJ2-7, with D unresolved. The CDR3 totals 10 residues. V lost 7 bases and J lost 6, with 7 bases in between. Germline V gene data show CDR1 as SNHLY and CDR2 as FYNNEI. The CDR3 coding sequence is TGTGCCAGCAAGCTGGGCGAGCAGTACTTC. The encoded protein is CASKLGEQYF.

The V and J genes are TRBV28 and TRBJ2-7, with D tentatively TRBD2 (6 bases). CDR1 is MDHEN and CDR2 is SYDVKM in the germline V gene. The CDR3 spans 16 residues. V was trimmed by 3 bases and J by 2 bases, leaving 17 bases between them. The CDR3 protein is CASSLAGRRVAYEQYF. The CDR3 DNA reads TGTGCCAGCAGTTTGGCTGGGCGGAGGGTGGCCTACGAGCAGTACTTC.

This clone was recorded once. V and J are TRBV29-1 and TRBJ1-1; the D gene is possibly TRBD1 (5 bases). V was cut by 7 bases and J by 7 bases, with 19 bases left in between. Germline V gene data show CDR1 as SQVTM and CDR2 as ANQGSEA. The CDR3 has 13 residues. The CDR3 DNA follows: TGCAGCGACCAGGGTAACCATATGGGTGAAGCTTTCTTT. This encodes CSDQGNHMGEAFF.

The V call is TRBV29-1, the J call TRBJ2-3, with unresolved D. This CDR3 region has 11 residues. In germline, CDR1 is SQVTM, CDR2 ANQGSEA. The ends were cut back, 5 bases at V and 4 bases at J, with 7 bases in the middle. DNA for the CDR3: TGCAGCGTTAAACCCCCAGATACGCAGTATTTT. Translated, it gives CSVKPPDTQYF.

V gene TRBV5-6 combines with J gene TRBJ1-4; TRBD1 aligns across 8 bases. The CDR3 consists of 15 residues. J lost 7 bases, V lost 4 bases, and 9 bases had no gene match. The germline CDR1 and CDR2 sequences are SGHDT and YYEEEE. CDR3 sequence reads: CASSGGQASVEKLFF. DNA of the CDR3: TGTGCCAGCAGCGGGGGACAGGCCAGCGTTGAAAAACTGTTTTTT.

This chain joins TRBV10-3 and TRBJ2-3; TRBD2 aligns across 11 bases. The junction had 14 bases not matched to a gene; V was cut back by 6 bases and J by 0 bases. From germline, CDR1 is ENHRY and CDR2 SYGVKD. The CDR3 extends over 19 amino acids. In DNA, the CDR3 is TGTGCCATCAGCGGGACTAGCGGAGGTTACTTCCTAAGCACAGATACGCAGTATTTT. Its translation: CAISGTSGGYFLSTDTQYF.

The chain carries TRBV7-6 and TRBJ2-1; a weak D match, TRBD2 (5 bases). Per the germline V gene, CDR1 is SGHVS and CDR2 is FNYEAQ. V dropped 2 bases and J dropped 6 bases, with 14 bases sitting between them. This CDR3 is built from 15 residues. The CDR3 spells CASSLLGFEGNEQFF. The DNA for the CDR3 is TGTGCCAGCAGCTTATTAGGGTTTGAGGGCAATGAGCAGTTCTTC.

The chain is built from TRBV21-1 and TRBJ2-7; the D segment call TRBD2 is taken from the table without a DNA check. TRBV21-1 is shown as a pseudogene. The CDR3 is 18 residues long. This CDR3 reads CASSKAGGRRDPIYEQYF. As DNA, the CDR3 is TGTGCCAGCAGCAAAGCGGGGGGGCGGCGGGACCCTATCTACGAGCAGTACTTC.

CDR3 nucleotides: TGTGCCAGCAGTCGTGGCGAGCAGTACTTC. As protein: CASSRGEQYF. This chain uses TRBV2 with TRBJ2-7, with D hard to call. Germline CDR1 and CDR2: SNHLY and FYNNEI. CDR3 length: 10 residues. Trimming left V 5 bases short and J 6 bases short, with 5 bases between. Drawing the rest from reference TRBV2 and TRBJ2-7, the complete variable domain is EPEVTQTPSHQVTQMGQEVILRCVPISNHLYFYWYRQILGQKVEFLVSFYNNEISEKSEIFDDQFSVERPDGSNFTLKIRSTKLEDSAMYFCASSRGEQYFGPGTRLTVT.

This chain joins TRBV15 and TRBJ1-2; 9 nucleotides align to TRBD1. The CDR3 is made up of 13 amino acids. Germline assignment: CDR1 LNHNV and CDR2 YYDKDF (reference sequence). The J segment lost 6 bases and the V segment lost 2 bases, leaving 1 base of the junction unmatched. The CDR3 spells CATSRRTGDGYTF. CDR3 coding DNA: TGTGCCACCAGCAGAAGGACAGGGGATGGCTACACCTTC.

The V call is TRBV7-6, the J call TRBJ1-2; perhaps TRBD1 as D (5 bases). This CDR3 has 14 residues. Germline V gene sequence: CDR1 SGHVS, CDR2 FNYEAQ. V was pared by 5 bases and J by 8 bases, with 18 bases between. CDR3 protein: CASSRGARPGGYTF. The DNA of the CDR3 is TGTGCCAGCAGCCGTGGGGCCAGACCAGGAGGCTACACCTTC.

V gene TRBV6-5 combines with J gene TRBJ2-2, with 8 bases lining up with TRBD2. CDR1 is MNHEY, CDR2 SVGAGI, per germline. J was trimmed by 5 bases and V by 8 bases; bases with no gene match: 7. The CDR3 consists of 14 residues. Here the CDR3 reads CASGLAGLTGELFF. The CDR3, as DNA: TGTGCCAGCGGATTAGCGGGACTTACCGGGGAGCTGTTTTTT.

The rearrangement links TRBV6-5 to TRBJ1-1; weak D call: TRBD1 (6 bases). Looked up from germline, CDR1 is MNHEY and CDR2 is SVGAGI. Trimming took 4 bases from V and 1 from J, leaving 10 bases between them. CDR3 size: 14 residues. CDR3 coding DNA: TGTGCCAGCAGTTTAGGGGGACAGAACACTGAAGCTTTCTTT. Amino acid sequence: CASSLGGQNTEAFF.

CDR3 region: CASSLWDRGNSPLHF. Here the CDR3 DNA reads TGCGCCAGCAGCTTGTGGGACAGGGGTAATTCACCCCTCCACTTT. The chain joins TRBV5-1 to TRBJ1-6, with TRBD1 identical over 10 bases. J lost 6 bases, V lost 1 base, and 1 base had no gene match. Germline lookup yields CDR1 SGHRS and CDR2 YFSETQ. This CDR3 has 15 residues.

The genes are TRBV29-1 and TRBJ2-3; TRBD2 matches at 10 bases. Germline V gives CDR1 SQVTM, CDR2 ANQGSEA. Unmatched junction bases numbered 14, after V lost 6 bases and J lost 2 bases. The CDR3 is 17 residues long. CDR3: CSVPRLAGQAFTDTQYF. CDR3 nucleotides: TGCAGCGTCCCACGACTAGCGGGCCAAGCATTCACAGATACGCAGTATTTT.

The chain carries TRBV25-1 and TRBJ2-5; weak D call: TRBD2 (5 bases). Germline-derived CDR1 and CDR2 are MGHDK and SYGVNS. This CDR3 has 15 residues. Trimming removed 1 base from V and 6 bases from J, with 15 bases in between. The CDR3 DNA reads TGTGCCAGCAGTGAATTTGGCGGGCCCTTGAAGACCCAGTACTTC. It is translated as CASSEFGGPLKTQYF.

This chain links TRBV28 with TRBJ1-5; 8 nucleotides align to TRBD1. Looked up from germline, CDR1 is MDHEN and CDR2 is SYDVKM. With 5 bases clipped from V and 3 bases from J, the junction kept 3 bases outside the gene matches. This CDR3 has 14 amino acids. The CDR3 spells CASSPTGANQPQHF. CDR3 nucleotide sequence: TGTGCCAGCAGTCCGACAGGGGCCAATCAGCCCCAGCATTTT.

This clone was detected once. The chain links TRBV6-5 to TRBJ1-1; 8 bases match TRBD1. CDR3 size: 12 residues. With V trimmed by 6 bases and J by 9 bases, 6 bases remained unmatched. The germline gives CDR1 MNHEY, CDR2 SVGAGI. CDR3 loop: CASSPDRVQAFF. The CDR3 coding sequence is TGTGCCAGCAGCCCGGACAGGGTCCAAGCTTTCTTT.

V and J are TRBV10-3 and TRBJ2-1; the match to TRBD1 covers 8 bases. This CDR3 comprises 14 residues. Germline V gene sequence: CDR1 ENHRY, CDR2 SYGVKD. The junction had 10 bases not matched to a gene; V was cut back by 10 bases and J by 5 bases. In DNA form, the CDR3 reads TGTGCCACCTCGACAGGGGCAGCCCACAATGAGCAGTTCTTC. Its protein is CATSTGAAHNEQFF.